This T cell receptor beta chain was identified in a study of graft-versus-host responses after intestinal transplantation. Study information: Every transplant recipient was induced with anti-thymocyte globulin, then maintained on tacrolimus and steroids for two to three years.

Generated by immunoSEQ multiplex PCR, the TCRdb table keeps only in-frame clones and is missing some. The sample consists of about 99,000 clones, about 88% of them appearing once. A word on this clone: No antigen is known for it.

Trimming took 6 bases from V and 0 from J, leaving 9 bases between them. The CDR3 length is 14 residues. In germline, CDR1 is MNHNY, CDR2 SVGAGI (reference sequence). Study-wide findings and caveats: The authors found GvH clones in recipient marrow, some appearing first in ileum or blood.

This clonotype originated in a human donor who received an intestinal transplant. This rearrangement joins TRBV6-6 to TRBJ2-4; D may be TRBD2 (6 bases). Sequencing used unstimulated CD4+ T cells sorted from spleen or lymph node cells, obtained before intestinal transplant. DNA of the CDR3: TGTGCCAGCAGCCTGGGACTAGCCAAAAACATTCAGTACTTC. Amino acids: CASSLGLAKNIQYF.